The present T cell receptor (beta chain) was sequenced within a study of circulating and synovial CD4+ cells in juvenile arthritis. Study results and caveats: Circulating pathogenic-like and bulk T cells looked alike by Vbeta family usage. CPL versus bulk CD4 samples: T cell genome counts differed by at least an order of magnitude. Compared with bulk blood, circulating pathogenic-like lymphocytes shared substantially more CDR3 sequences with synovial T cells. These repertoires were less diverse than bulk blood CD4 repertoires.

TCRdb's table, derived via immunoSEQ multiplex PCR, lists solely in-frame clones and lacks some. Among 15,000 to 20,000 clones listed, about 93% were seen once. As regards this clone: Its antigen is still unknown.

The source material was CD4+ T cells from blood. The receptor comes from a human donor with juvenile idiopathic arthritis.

CDR3 sequence reads: CASSLGPRGPDTQYF. In DNA form, the CDR3 reads TGCGCCAGCAGCTTAGGGCCCCGGGGTCCAGATACGCAGTATTTT. The chain couples TRBV5-1 to TRBJ2-3; D is perhaps TRBD2 (5 bases). V was trimmed by 2 bases and J by 4 bases, leaving 14 bases between them. The CDR3 loop spans 15 amino acids. CDR1 is SGHRS and CDR2 is YFSETQ in the germline V gene.